What follows are 26 T cell receptor beta chains derived from one specimen sequenced in a study of blood T cell repertoires in COVID-19. Clones were read by immunoSEQ multiplex PCR, and TCRdb kept only the in-frame ones, dropping some. Of roughly 260,000 clones listed, 86% are singletons. Specimen: peripheral blood. The receptors originated from a man aged 40-49 years who had recovered from COVID-19.

J is TRBJ2-5 and V is TRBV7-2, with TRBD2 as a possible D gene (5 bases). V lost 5 bases and J lost 2, with 15 bases in between. This CDR3 region has 15 residues. Germline CDR1 SGHTA, CDR2 FQGNSA. CDR3: CASSPGSRGQETQYF. The CDR3 DNA reads TGTGCCAGCAGCCCGGGGAGTAGAGGACAAGAGACCCAGTACTTC.

The chain joins TRBV6-5 to TRBJ2-5; possibly TRBD2 for D (7 bases). The V end was cut by 2 bases, the J end by 4 bases, with 14 bases between. Germline V gives CDR1 MNHEY, CDR2 SVGAGI. The length of the CDR3 is 15 residues. CDR3 loop: CASSYESGGIETQYF. CDR3 bases: TGTGCCAGCAGTTACGAGTCGGGGGGCATAGAGACCCAGTACTTC.

The genes are TRBV12-3 or TRBV12-4 and TRBJ1-1; no reliable D call. V lost 8 bases and J 10 bases, leaving 5 bases between the germline ends. CDR3 size: 8 residues. The CDR3 DNA reads as TGTGCCAGCCGAGGAGCTTTCTTT. Translation: CASRGAFF.

The chain has TRBV25-1 and TRBJ1-1; unclear D gene. Trimming cost V 2 bases and J 2 bases, with 3 bases left between them. Germline values: CDR1 MGHDK, CDR2 SYGVNS. This CDR3 is built from 12 residues. The CDR3 bases are TGTGCCAGCAGTGAACTTAACACTGAAGCTTTCTTT. Translated: CASSELNTEAFF.

This rearrangement joins TRBV19 to TRBJ2-7; TRBD1 might be the D (6 bases). The germline CDR1 and CDR2 sequences are LNHDA and SQIVND (reference sequence). This CDR3 spans 14 amino acids. Trimming removed 7 bases from V and 0 bases from J, with 13 bases in between. The CDR3 DNA sequence: TGTGCCAGTATGGGGACAAGACCCTCCTACGAGCAGTACTTC. Amino acids: CASMGTRPSYEQYF.

The chain combines TRBV9 with TRBJ1-2, with D possibly matching TRBD1 (5 bases). Germline CDR1 SGDLS, CDR2 YYNGEE. V gave up 3 bases and J gave up 2 bases, with 17 bases separating them. The CDR3 loop spans 16 amino acids. The CDR3 region is CASSAPRQTDNYGYTF. Here the CDR3 DNA reads TGTGCCAGCAGCGCCCCTCGACAGACAGACAACTATGGCTACACCTTC.

The CDR3 DNA sequence: TGCGCCAGCAGCCAAGAGTTCAGATCAAGCTCCTACGAGCAGTACTTC. The encoded protein is CASSQEFRSSSYEQYF. The genes are TRBV4-3 and TRBJ2-7; D not certain. Germline CDR1 and CDR2: LGHNA and YSLEER. V was pared by 0 bases and J by 0 bases, with 12 bases between. The CDR3 is 16 amino acids.

This clone was observed a few times. This chain links TRBV6-5 with TRBJ2-1, with 8 bases aligning to TRBD2. The CDR3 is 14 amino acids. The V gene's germline CDR1 is MNHEY and CDR2 SVGAGI. The V segment lost 4 bases and the J segment 10 bases; nucleotides outside the gene matches: 9. In nucleotides, the CDR3 is TGTGCCAGCAGTTCCGGGGGGGACTTTGGGGAGCAGTTCTTC. This sequence encodes CASSSGGDFGEQFF.

The chain couples TRBV27 to TRBJ2-4; TRBD1 agrees at 10 bases. CDR3 length equals 15 residues. V lost 5 bases and J lost 9; bases outside the gene matches: 10. Germline V gene lookup returns CDR1 MNHEY and CDR2 SMNVEV (reference sequence). The CDR3 loop reads CASSNLGQGVSIQYF. The CDR3 nucleotides read TGTGCCAGCAGTAACCTTGGACAGGGGGTCAGCATTCAGTACTTC.

The genes are TRBV7-8 and TRBJ2-7, with D maybe TRBD1 (6 bases). This CDR3 comprises 15 residues. Trimming removed 4 bases at V and 3 bases at J, with 16 bases between. CDR1 and CDR2 (germline): SGHVS, FQNEAQ. Here the CDR3 reads CASSSSSLGHYEQYF. The CDR3 coding sequence is TGTGCCAGCAGCTCTTCTAGCCTGGGACACTACGAGCAGTACTTC.

V is TRBV19 and J is TRBJ2-7, with 9 bases fitting TRBD1. The CDR3 is made up of 14 amino acids. Germline CDR1 LNHDA, CDR2 SQIVND (reference sequence). V gave up 3 bases and J gave up 3 bases; unmatched junction bases: 3. The CDR3 is CASSIRDRDYEQYF. The CDR3 coding sequence is TGTGCCAGTAGTATCCGGGACAGGGACTACGAGCAGTACTTC.

The chain couples TRBV6-5 to TRBJ2-7; 9 bases map to TRBD1. The CDR3 consists of 15 residues. Germline V gene lookup returns CDR1 MNHEY and CDR2 SVGAGI. Losses at the gene ends were 6 bases for V and 5 bases for J; bases not matched to a gene: 11. The CDR3 nucleotides read TGTGCCAGCAGGCCCCCGGGACAGGGAACCCACGAGCAGTACTTC. It encodes CASRPPGQGTHEQYF.

The rearrangement uses TRBV11-3 and TRBJ1-6, with 8 bases that match TRBD1. The CDR3 extends over 15 amino acids. CDR1 and CDR2 from the germline V gene are SGHNT and YENEEA. V lost 4 bases and J lost 9; bases outside the gene matches: 8. Here the CDR3 reads CASSSGQGPSSPLHF. In DNA form, the CDR3 reads TGTGCCAGCAGCTCTGGACAGGGTCCCAGTTCACCCCTCCACTTT.

The chain joins TRBV7-8 to TRBJ2-3; D possibly corresponds to TRBD2 (6 bases). This CDR3 comprises 14 residues. The V end was cut by 1 base, the J end by 6 bases, with 11 bases between. CDR1 and CDR2 from the germline V gene are SGHVS and FQNEAQ. The CDR3 sequence is CASSLELASDTQYF. DNA of the CDR3: TGTGCCAGCAGCTTAGAACTAGCATCCGATACGCAGTATTTT.

The chain couples TRBV6-5 to TRBJ2-3, with TRBD1 matching over 7 bases. V lost 3 bases, J lost 2 bases, and 8 bases stayed unmatched. Germline lookup yields CDR1 MNHEY and CDR2 SVGAGI. The CDR3 has 16 residues. CDR3 region: CASSYWDSPFTDTQYF. The CDR3 DNA is TGTGCCAGCAGTTATTGGGACAGTCCATTCACAGATACGCAGTATTTT.

CDR3 loop: CASSLNFGGPEAFF. DNA for the CDR3: TGTGCCAGCAGCTTAAATTTCGGGGGACCTGAAGCTTTCTTT. V is TRBV7-2 and J is TRBJ1-1; a possible D gene is TRBD1 (5 bases). The CDR3 sequence is 14 residues long. V gave up 2 bases and J gave up 6 bases, with 13 bases separating them. Germline V lookup: CDR1 SGHTA, CDR2 FQGNSA. Using reference TRBV7-2 and TRBJ1-1 for the parts outside the CDR3, the full variable domain is GAGVSQSPSNKVTEKGKDVELRCDPISGHTALYWYRQSLGQGLEFLIYFQGNSAPDKSGLPSDRFSAERTGGSVSTLTIQRTQQEDSAVYLCASSLNFGGPEAFFGQGTRLTVV.

The chain links TRBV11-2 to TRBJ1-6, with D perhaps matching TRBD1 (6 bases). The CDR3 has 15 amino acids. The germline gives CDR1 SGHAT, CDR2 FQNNGV. Trimming took 2 bases from V and 6 from J, leaving 11 bases between them. The CDR3 nucleotides are TGTGCCAGCAGCTTACTGGGGGCGGGTAATTCACCCCTCCACTTT. Encoded protein: CASSLLGAGNSPLHF.

The J gene is TRBJ2-2, the V gene TRBV10-3; 8 bases map to TRBD2. Germline CDR1 reads ENHRY; CDR2 reads SYGVKD. J was trimmed by 3 bases and V by 6 bases; bases with no gene match: 3. The CDR3 has 14 amino acids. The CDR3 bases are TGTGCCATCAGACGAGCGGGGGACACCGGGGAGCTGTTTTTT. Its translation: CAIRRAGDTGELFF.

The chain employs TRBV9 and TRBJ1-2; D gene ambiguous. CDR3 size: 16 residues. Germline-derived CDR1 and CDR2 are SGDLS and YYNGEE. The germline V and J ends were trimmed by 0 bases and 3 bases, with 15 bases remaining between them. The CDR3 DNA is TGTGCCAGCAGCGTAGAGCCCCTAACTAGGGACTATGGCTACACCTTC. The encoded protein is CASSVEPLTRDYGYTF. Full variable domain (remainder filled in from reference TRBV9 and TRBJ1-2): DSGVTQTPKHLITATGQRVTLRCSPRSGDLSVYWYQQSLDQGLQFLIQYYNGEERAKGNILERFSAQQFPDLHSELNLSSLELGDSALYFCASSVEPLTRDYGYTFGSGTRLTVV.

CDR3 residues: CASSPRAASYGYTF. In nucleotides, the CDR3 is TGTGCCAGTAGCCCGAGGGCAGCAAGTTATGGCTACACCTTC. This chain uses TRBV19 with TRBJ1-2; D is undetermined. CDR3 size: 14 residues. The germline V and J ends were trimmed by 6 bases and 5 bases, with 16 bases remaining between them. CDR1 LNHDA and CDR2 SQIVND come from the germline V gene (reference sequence).

The DNA of the CDR3 is TGTGCCAGCTCACACAACCAGCGGGAGACCCAGTACTTC. Its protein product is CASSHNQRETQYF. The V gene is TRBV18, the J gene TRBJ2-5; tentatively, D is TRBD2 (5 bases). Germline V lookup: CDR1 KGHSH, CDR2 LQKENI. This CDR3 region has 13 residues. Trimming left V 4 bases short and J 5 bases short, with 11 bases between.

The V and J genes are TRBV6-5 and TRBJ2-1, with a possible D match to TRBD2 (5 bases). This CDR3 is built from 10 residues. Germline V lookup: CDR1 MNHEY, CDR2 SVGAGI. V was clipped by 7 bases and J by 12 bases, with 10 bases between them. CDR3 sequence (DNA): TGTGCCAGCAAAGAGGGTTGGCAGTTCTTC. It translates to CASKEGWQFF.

The genes are TRBV29-1 and TRBJ1-1; TRBD1 might be the D (5 bases). CDR3 length: 13 residues. The germline V gene encodes CDR1 SQVTM and CDR2 ANQGSEA. V was shortened by 4 bases and J by 5 bases, with 14 bases between the two germline ends. The CDR3, as DNA: TGCAGCGTTGCTACCTTGGGGGGAACTGAAGCTTTCTTT. It specifies CSVATLGGTEAFF.

The V and J genes are TRBV6-4 and TRBJ2-3; D is ambiguous. CDR3 size: 15 residues. The germline gives CDR1 MRHNA, CDR2 SNTAGT. V lost 2 bases, J lost 4 bases, and 13 bases lay in between. The CDR3 region has the DNA TGTGCCAGCAGTGACAGAGTTTCAGGTGCAGATACGCAGTATTTT. Translated: CASSDRVSGADTQYF.

This sequence joins TRBV5-4 and TRBJ2-1; 8 nucleotides line up with TRBD2. This CDR3 has 17 residues. The V segment lost 4 bases and the J segment 7 bases; nucleotides outside the gene matches: 16. From germline, CDR1 is SGHNT and CDR2 YYREEE (reference sequence). Written as DNA, the CDR3 is TGTGCCAGCAGCAACCCTCGAGTAGCGGGGCGAACTAATGAGCAGTTCTTC. Protein sequence: CASSNPRVAGRTNEQFF.

The J gene is TRBJ1-2, the V gene TRBV10-3; 7 bases match TRBD1. The length of the CDR3 is 12 residues. Germline V lookup: CDR1 ENHRY, CDR2 SYGVKD. V was clipped by 11 bases and J by 3 bases; unmatched bases: 6. Here the CDR3 reads CAVYRGDYGYTF. The CDR3 DNA is TGTGCCGTATACAGGGGCGACTATGGCTACACCTTC.